This is a list of T cell receptor beta chains from one sample in a study of blood T cell repertoires in COVID-19. Produced via immunoSEQ multiplex PCR; TCRdb's table is partial and in-frame only. The sample has 250,000 or so clones, roughly four fifths seen once; the top ten hold about 2%. Source material: peripheral blood. These receptors came from a woman of 80 years or more with acute or convalescent COVID-19. The CDR3 runs from the conserved cysteine through the conserved F or W. The D gene is left open where the match is weak. Clone size is not always given. Where it is, it says once, few, many or a class for expanded clones.

>-|-|TRBJ2-3|TRBV4-3|16
TGCGCCAGCAGATGGACACGAGATACTAGCACAGATACGCAGTATTTT
CASRWTRDTSTDTQYF
>-|-|TRBJ1-2|TRBV4-1|16
TGCGCCAGCAGCCAAGGGGAACGGGGTAGGAACTATGGCTACACCTTC
CASSQGERGRNYGYTF
>-|-|TRBJ2-1|TRBV5-5|12
TGTGCCAGCAGCCCAGATGTGGATGAGCAGTTCTTC
CASSPDVDEQFF
>-|-|TRBJ1-5|TRBV18|16
TGTGCCAGCTCATCAGCGACAGTTTCCAGCAATCAGCCCCAGCATTTT
CASSSATVSSNQPQHF
>few|-|TRBJ1-2|TRBV7-8|13
TGTGCCAGCAGAACGGGAGGGTCGGAGGGCTACACCTTC
CASRTGGSEGYTF
>-|TRBD1|TRBJ1-2|TRBV7-9|14
TGTGCCAGCAGCTCAAGACAGGGGGTAGTTGGCTACACCTTC
CASSSRQGVVGYTF
>-|TRBD1|TRBJ1-5|TRBV2|17
TGTGCCAGCAGTCAACTGGACAGGGGAGCCAGCAATCAGCCCCAGCATTTT
CASSQLDRGASNQPQHF
>few|TRBD1|TRBJ1-1|TRBV4-1|19
TGCGCCAGCAGCCAAGAGTTCGGAGAGGGGGCGCCGACCTACACTGAAGCTTTCTTT
CASSQEFGEGAPTYTEAFF
>few|TRBD2|TRBJ2-7|TRBV7-9|18
TGTGCCAGCAGCACTAATACTAGGCTCGAGCGGGGTTACTACGAGCAGTACTTC
CASSTNTRLERGYYEQYF
>-|TRBD2|TRBJ2-3|TRBV5-1|14
TGCGCCAGCAGCTCGGGACTAGTCACAGATACGCAGTATTTT
CASSSGLVTDTQYF
>few|-|TRBJ1-1|TRBV28|14
TGTGCCAGCAGTCTTACAGGGTCGGACACTGAAGCTTTCTTT
CASSLTGSDTEAFF
>-|-|TRBJ1-6|TRBV7-6|14
TGTGCCAGCAGGAGCTTTAGAGATGAATCACCCCTCCACTTT
CASRSFRDESPLHF
>once|-|TRBJ2-3|TRBV28|16
TGTGCCAGCAGCCTCCGCCATCGGGACTCCACAGATACGCAGTATTTT
CASSLRHRDSTDTQYF
>-|-|TRBJ1-6|TRBV7-9|15
TGTGCCAGCAGCTTAGACGGGGGGCGCGATTCACCCCTCCACTTT
CASSLDGGRDSPLHF
>-|TRBD1|TRBJ1-2|TRBV3-1/TRBV3-2|21
TGTGCCAGCAGCCAAGAAGGGGGATACGTGGAGGGGGCCAACGAGGGCTATGGCTACACCTTC
CASSQEGGYVEGANEGYGYTF
>few|-|TRBJ1-5|TRBV6-5|13
TGTGCCAGCGCAGACAGAGGCAATCAGCCCCAGCATTTT
CASADRGNQPQHF
>once|TRBD1|TRBJ1-5|TRBV27|15
TGTGCCAGCAGCTTGGACAGGGCTAGCAATCAGCCCCAGCATTTT
CASSLDRASNQPQHF
>-|TRBD2|TRBJ2-5|TRBV19|17
TGTGCCAGCCAAACCCGGGCGGGAGCATTGGGTCAAGAGACCCAGTACTTC
CASQTRAGALGQETQYF
>few|-|TRBJ1-6|TRBV3-1/TRBV3-2|16
TGTGCCAGCAGCCAGGCGGGGGCGCGGTATAATTCACCCCTCCACTTT
CASSQAGARYNSPLHF
>once|TRBD1|TRBJ1-1|TRBV19|14
TGTGCCAGTACCACCGCAGGGGGCCGGACTGAAGCTTTCTTT
CASTTAGGRTEAFF
>once|TRBD2|TRBJ2-1|TRBV3-1/TRBV3-2|15
TGTGCCAGCAGTTATGCGGGACTAGCGGGGGGGCCAAAGTTCTTC
CASSYAGLAGGPKFF
>once|TRBD1|TRBJ2-1|TRBV3-1/TRBV3-2|15
TGTGCCAGCAGCCTCTACAGGGGCTCCTACAATGAGCAGTTCTTC
CASSLYRGSYNEQFF
>-|-|TRBJ1-4|TRBV18|13
TGTGCCAGCTCGCTCCAGGGTAATGAAAAACTGTTTTTT
CASSLQGNEKLFF